This entry is about one TCR beta chain. Its antigen is currently unknown. This sample stems from a study of T-cell reconstitution after alpha-beta-depleted transplantation in children. During its preparation, the TCRbeta library received unique molecular identifiers. From the PCR reads, TCRdb called clonotypes with MiXCR, one entry per CDR3 protein. The sample shows about 580,000 distinct CDR3 sequences, approximately 22% of them seen only once. General study results and limits: Reportedly, only several hundred clones from non-depleted graft cells drove alpha-beta T-cell counts at about two months. At one year after transplant, newly produced T cells mostly accounted for T-cell counts and diversity. Certain patients had high TCRbeta diversity at day 60, and it came from recipient T cells and thymic progenitors that survived.

The CDR3 length is 15 residues. The germline CDR1 and CDR2 sequences are MGHRA and YSYEKL. V lost 1 base and J lost 6, with 13 bases in between. The gene calls are TRBV4-1 and TRBJ2-1; D is possibly TRBD2 (5 bases). Here the sequenced sample was PBMCs, mostly from graft donor cells, taken 360 days after TCRalphabeta/CD19-depleted stem cell transplant. The receptor's source is a boy in the first two years of life who had a stem cell transplant for acute myeloid leukemia, so the T cells may come from the graft donor. The CDR3 nucleotides read TGCGCCAGCAGCCAAGTGTTGGCGGCGGGCAATGAGCAGTTCTTC. Residues: CASSQVLAAGNEQFF.